Below, one T cell receptor (beta chain) is given with its context. These data come from a study of blood T cell repertoires in COVID-19. Study-level background: Collection of acute and convalescent COVID-19 samples took place in the United States, Italy and Spain. T cells, B-cell-depleted T cells, or PBMCs provided the cDNA or gDNA that served as material.

Original handling: From reference gene primer amplification, estimates of nucleated cell counts were derived. Using immunoSEQ multiplex PCR, the repertoire was profiled, and TCRdb retains in-frame clones only, with some absent. V, J and clone size reflect that table, while D and trimming were determined from the DNA. The data contain 250,000 or so clones, 84% of them singletons. From germline, CDR1 is SGDLS and CDR2 YYNGEE. There are 15 residues in the CDR3. V was clipped by 4 bases and J by 0 bases, with 11 bases between them. The sequenced sample was peripheral blood. J is TRBJ1-3 and V is TRBV9; no clear D gene. This clonotype originated in a woman aged 35 to 49 who had recovered from COVID-19. The CDR3 loop reads CASSYLGDSGNTIYF. CDR3 coding DNA: TGTGCCAGCAGCTACCTTGGAGACTCTGGAAACACCATATATTTT.